The present T cell receptor (beta chain) was sequenced within a study of cytomegalovirus exposure and HLA in healthy donors. Germline CDR1 reads SGHTA; CDR2 reads FQGNSA. V lost 8 bases and J 4 bases, leaving 8 bases between the germline ends. This CDR3 is 11 amino acids long. PCR amplification relied on 60 Vbeta primers (plus 13 Jbeta primers). Generated by immunoSEQ multiplex PCR, the TCRdb table keeps only in-frame clones and is missing some. The repertoire holds about 160,000 clones, with roughly 80% as singletons. The gene calls are TRBV7-2 and TRBJ2-5; D uncertain. Sequencing used PBMCs. This TCR was recovered from a man aged 25 to 40 in good health and CMV-seronegative. The CDR3 loop reads CASEQVETQYF. The DNA for the CDR3 is TGTGCCAGCGAGCAGGTAGAGACCCAGTACTTC.